This is a list of T cell receptor beta chains from one sample in a study of blood T cell repertoires in COVID-19. The table came from immunoSEQ multiplex PCR; TCRdb's copy has only in-frame clones and leaves some out. The sample carries about 120,000 clones, nearly 90% recorded once. Specimen: peripheral blood. Every receptor here comes from a woman in her fifties or sixties with COVID-19, enrolled during active disease. Each CDR3 is given with its conserved first and last residue. D genes are given only for firm matches. A row's size may be missing; if present it is once, few, many or a size class.

V: TRBV11-2
J: TRBJ1-5
length: 14
D: NA
size: NA
DNA: TGTGCCAGCAGCTCCAGTCGGGGGGGTCAGCCCCAGCATTTT
CDR3: CASSSSRGGQPQHF

V: TRBV5-1
J: TRBJ2-3
length: 15
D: NA
size: NA
DNA: TGCGCCAGCAAAGTTACGAACCTACCCACAGATACGCAGTATTTT
CDR3: CASKVTNLPTDTQYF

V: TRBV6-5
J: TRBJ2-3
length: 15
D: TRBD1
size: NA
DNA: TGTGCCAGCAGACTACAGGGGTGGGCCACAGATACGCAGTATTTT
CDR3: CASRLQGWATDTQYF

V: TRBV6-5
J: TRBJ2-3
length: 14
D: NA
size: NA
DNA: TGTGCCAGCAGCCCAGGGAATACGGCAGATACGCAGTATTTT
CDR3: CASSPGNTADTQYF

V: TRBV6-5
J: TRBJ1-2
length: 15
D: TRBD1
size: NA
DNA: TGTGCCAGCGACGTACCGGGGACAGGGAACTATGGCTACACCTTC
CDR3: CASDVPGTGNYGYTF

V: TRBV7-9
J: TRBJ2-1
length: 14
D: NA
size: NA
DNA: TGTGCCAGCAGCTTTGGTCGGGATCGAGGTGAGCAGTTCTTC
CDR3: CASSFGRDRGEQFF

V: TRBV21-1
J: TRBJ2-1
length: 21
D: NA
size: NA
DNA: TGTGCCAGCAGCAAAGCCTTAGGGACAGGGAGTATCAAAAGCTCCTACAATGAGCAGTTCTTC
CDR3: CASSKALGTGSIKSSYNEQFF

V: TRBV5-1
J: TRBJ1-1
length: 17
D: NA
size: NA
DNA: TGCGCCAGCAGCTTGGTTGTTGGCGAAAGACGGGAGACTGAAGCTTTCTTT
CDR3: CASSLVVGERRETEAFF

V: TRBV5-8
J: TRBJ2-1
length: 17
D: TRBD1
size: NA
DNA: TGTGCCAGCAGCTTGTCCGAAGGGGACAGGGGCCACAATGAGCAGTTCTTC
CDR3: CASSLSEGDRGHNEQFF

V: TRBV4-3
J: TRBJ1-4
length: 16
D: TRBD1
size: once
DNA: TGCGCCAGCAGCCAGGTCCGGGGACAGGCCCTCGAAAAACTGTTTTTT
CDR3: CASSQVRGQALEKLFF

V: TRBV6-1
J: TRBJ1-2
length: 13
D: NA
size: NA
DNA: TGTGCCAGCAGTGAAGCGCACAGCCTTGGCTACACCTTC
CDR3: CASSEAHSLGYTF

V: TRBV15
J: TRBJ2-2
length: 18
D: NA
size: NA
DNA: TGTGCCACCAGCAGACGGCGGTACTTAGGCCTGGGGCCCGGGGAGCTGTTTTTT
CDR3: CATSRRRYLGLGPGELFF

V: TRBV20-1
J: TRBJ1-1
length: 10
D: NA
size: NA
DNA: TGCAGTGGAATGCGGACTGAAGCTTTCTTT
CDR3: CSGMRTEAFF

V: TRBV30
J: TRBJ1-3
length: 16
D: TRBD1
size: NA
DNA: TGTGCCTGGAGTTCCCCGGACAGGGGCTCTGGAAACACCATATATTTT
CDR3: CAWSSPDRGSGNTIYF

V: TRBV4-2
J: TRBJ2-7
length: 14
D: NA
size: NA
DNA: TGTGCCAGCAGCCAAGATCTAGGGGCGAGCGAGCAGTACTTC
CDR3: CASSQDLGASEQYF

V: TRBV7-2
J: TRBJ2-2
length: 15
D: NA
size: NA
DNA: TGTGCCAGCAGCTTACGACAGCCGAACACCGGGGAGCTGTTTTTT
CDR3: CASSLRQPNTGELFF

V: TRBV7-2
J: TRBJ2-1
length: 15
D: NA
size: NA
DNA: TGTGCCAGCAGCTTAAACAGGGAGCCGGGCAATGAGCAGTTCTTC
CDR3: CASSLNREPGNEQFF

V: TRBV29-1
J: TRBJ2-1
length: 16
D: TRBD1
size: NA
DNA: TGCAGCGCCGGAGGGACAGGGCAGACCGTATACAATGAGCAGTTCTTC
CDR3: CSAGGTGQTVYNEQFF

V: TRBV5-4
J: TRBJ2-1
length: 12
D: NA
size: NA
DNA: TGTGCCAGCAGCTTGGCGGTAACTGAGCAGTTCTTC
CDR3: CASSLAVTEQFF

V: TRBV2
J: TRBJ1-2
length: 16
D: TRBD1
size: once
DNA: TGTGCCAGCAGAAGGGGGGCAGGGGGCGCCTTCTATGGCTACACCTTC
CDR3: CASRRGAGGAFYGYTF

V: TRBV7-8
J: TRBJ2-3
length: 15
D: TRBD1
size: NA
DNA: TGTGCCAGCAGCTTAACAGGGGGCGGATGGGATACGCAGTATTTT
CDR3: CASSLTGGGWDTQYF

V: TRBV6-5
J: TRBJ1-1
length: 12
D: NA
size: NA
DNA: TGTGCCAGCAGTACCGGGTCCTCTGAAGCTTTCTTT
CDR3: CASSTGSSEAFF

V: TRBV5-1
J: TRBJ2-1
length: 15
D: TRBD2
size: NA
DNA: TGCGCCAGCAGCGATGGGACTAGACCATACAATGAGCAGTTCTTC
CDR3: CASSDGTRPYNEQFF

V: TRBV5-1
J: TRBJ2-7
length: 14
D: TRBD2
size: NA
DNA: TGCGCCAGCAGCTTAGCGGGGGGCCCCTACGAGCAGTACTTC
CDR3: CASSLAGGPYEQYF

V: TRBV11-3
J: TRBJ2-5
length: 15
D: NA
size: once
DNA: TGTGCCAGCAGCTTAGGTTTGGGAGAGAAAGAGACCCAGTACTTC
CDR3: CASSLGLGEKETQYF

V: TRBV19
J: TRBJ1-2
length: 15
D: NA
size: NA
DNA: TGTGCCAGTAGTAGACCAGGGCGTTCAGACTATGGCTACACCTTC
CDR3: CASSRPGRSDYGYTF

V: TRBV4-3
J: TRBJ2-2
length: 14
D: NA
size: NA
DNA: TGCGCCAGCAGCCGGGGGCCCACGACCGGGGAGCTGTTTTTT
CDR3: CASSRGPTTGELFF

V: TRBV5-1
J: TRBJ2-7
length: 11
D: NA
size: NA
DNA: TGCGCCAGCAGCAGCCGGTACGAGCAGTACTTC
CDR3: CASSSRYEQYF

V: TRBV30
J: TRBJ2-4
length: 13
D: NA
size: NA
DNA: TGTGCCTGGAGTGCAGTGGCCAAAAACATTCAGTACTTC
CDR3: CAWSAVAKNIQYF

V: TRBV30
J: TRBJ2-4
length: 13
D: NA
size: NA
DNA: TGTGCCTGGAGTGCACTAGCCAAAAACATTCAGTACTTC
CDR3: CAWSALAKNIQYF

V: TRBV7-6
J: TRBJ2-4
length: 15
D: TRBD1
size: NA
DNA: TGTGCCACAAAAACATGGAGACAGGGGTGCGACATTCAGTACTTC
CDR3: CATKTWRQGCDIQYF

V: TRBV4-1
J: TRBJ1-1
length: 14
D: NA
size: once
DNA: TGCGCCAGCAGCGCTAGGGGTTATAACACTGAAGCTTTCTTT
CDR3: CASSARGYNTEAFF

V: TRBV5-1
J: TRBJ1-2
length: 15
D: TRBD1
size: NA
DNA: TGCGCCAGCAGCTTGGGGACAGGGGGGATATATGGCTACACCTTC
CDR3: CASSLGTGGIYGYTF

V: TRBV19
J: TRBJ1-2
length: 15
D: TRBD1
size: NA
DNA: TGTGCCAGTACCCTGCAGGGGGCAAGTAAGCATGGCTACACCTTC
CDR3: CASTLQGASKHGYTF

V: TRBV7-9
J: TRBJ2-1
length: 15
D: TRBD2
size: NA
DNA: TGTGCCAGCAGCATCGAGGGACGGACTAGTGAGGAGCAGTTCTTC
CDR3: CASSIEGRTSEEQFF